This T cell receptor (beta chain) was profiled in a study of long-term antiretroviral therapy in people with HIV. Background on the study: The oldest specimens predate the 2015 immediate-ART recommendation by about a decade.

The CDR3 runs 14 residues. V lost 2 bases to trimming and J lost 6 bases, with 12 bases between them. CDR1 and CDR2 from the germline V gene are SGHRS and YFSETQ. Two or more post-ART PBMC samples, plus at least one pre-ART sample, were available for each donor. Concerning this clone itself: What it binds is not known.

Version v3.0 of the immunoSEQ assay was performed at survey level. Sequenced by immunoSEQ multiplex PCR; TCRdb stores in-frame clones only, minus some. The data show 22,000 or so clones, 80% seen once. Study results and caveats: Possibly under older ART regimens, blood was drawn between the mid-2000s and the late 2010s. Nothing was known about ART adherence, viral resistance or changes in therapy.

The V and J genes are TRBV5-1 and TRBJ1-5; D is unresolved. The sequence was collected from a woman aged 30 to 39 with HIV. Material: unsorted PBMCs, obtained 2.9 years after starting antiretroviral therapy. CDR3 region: CASSFGGIGQPQHF. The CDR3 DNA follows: TGCGCCAGCAGCTTCGGAGGGATCGGTCAGCCCCAGCATTTT. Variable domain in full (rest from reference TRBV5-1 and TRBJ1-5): KAGVTQTPRYLIKTRGQQVTLSCSPISGHRSVSWYQQTPGQGLQFLFEYFSETQRNKGNFPGRFSGRQFSNSRSEMNVSTLELGDSALYLCASSFGGIGQPQHFGDGTRLSIL.